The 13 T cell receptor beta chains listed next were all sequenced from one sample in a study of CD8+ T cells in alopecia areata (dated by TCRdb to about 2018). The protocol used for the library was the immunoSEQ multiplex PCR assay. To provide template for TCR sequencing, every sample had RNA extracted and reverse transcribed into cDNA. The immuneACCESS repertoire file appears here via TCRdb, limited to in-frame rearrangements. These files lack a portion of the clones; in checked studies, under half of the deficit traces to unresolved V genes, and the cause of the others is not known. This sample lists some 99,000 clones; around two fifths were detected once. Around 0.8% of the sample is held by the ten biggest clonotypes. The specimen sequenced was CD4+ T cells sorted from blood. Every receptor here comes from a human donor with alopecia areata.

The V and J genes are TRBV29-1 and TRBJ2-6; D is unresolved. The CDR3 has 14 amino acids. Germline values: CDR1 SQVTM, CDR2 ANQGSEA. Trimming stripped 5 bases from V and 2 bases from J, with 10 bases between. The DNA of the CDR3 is TGCAGCGTTCCCGCTCCCCCTGGGGCCAACGTCCTGACTTTC. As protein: CSVPAPPGANVLTF. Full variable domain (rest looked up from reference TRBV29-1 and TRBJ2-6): SAVISQKPSRDICQRGTSLTIQCQVDSQVTMMFWYRQQPGQSLTLIATANQGSEATYESGFVIDKFPISRPNLTFSTLTVSNMSPEDSSIYLCSVPAPPGANVLTFGAGSRLTVL.

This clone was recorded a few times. CDR3 coding DNA: TGCAGCGCCTCCCAGAGCCAACAGGGATCCTACAATGAGCAGTTCTTC. It codes for CSASQSQQGSYNEQFF. The chain couples TRBV29-1 to TRBJ2-1; TRBD1 is a possible D gene (6 bases). V lost 7 bases and J lost 1, with 20 bases in between. Looked up from germline, CDR1 is SQVTM and CDR2 is ANQGSEA. The CDR3 is 16 residues long.

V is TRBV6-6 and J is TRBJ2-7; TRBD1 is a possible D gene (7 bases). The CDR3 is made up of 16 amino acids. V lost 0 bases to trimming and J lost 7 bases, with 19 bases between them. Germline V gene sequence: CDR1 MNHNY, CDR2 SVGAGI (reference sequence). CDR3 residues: CASSYSRTGGLREQYF. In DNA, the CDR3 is TGTGCCAGCAGTTACTCCAGGACAGGAGGGTTGAGGGAGCAGTACTTC.

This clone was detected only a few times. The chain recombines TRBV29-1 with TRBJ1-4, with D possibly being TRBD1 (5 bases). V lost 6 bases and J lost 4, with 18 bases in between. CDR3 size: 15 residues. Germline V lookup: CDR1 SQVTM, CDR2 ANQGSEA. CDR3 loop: CSVAPSGTSNEKLFF. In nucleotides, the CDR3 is TGCAGCGTCGCCCCGTCCGGGACCAGTAATGAAAAACTGTTTTTT.

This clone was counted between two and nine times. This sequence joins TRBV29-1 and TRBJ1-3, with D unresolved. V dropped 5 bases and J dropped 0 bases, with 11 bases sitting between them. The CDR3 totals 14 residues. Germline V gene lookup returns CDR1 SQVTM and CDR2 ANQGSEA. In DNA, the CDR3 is TGCAGCGTTCTAGACACAAGCTCTGGAAACACCATATATTTT. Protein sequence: CSVLDTSSGNTIYF.

The CDR3 nucleotides are TGCGCCAGCAGCCCGAAGCTCCTCAAGTACTTC. Translation: CASSPKLLKYF. The chain carries TRBV5-1 and TRBJ2-7; D call uncertain. This CDR3 spans 11 amino acids. V shed 4 bases and J shed 11 bases, with 13 bases lying between them. Per germline, CDR1 SGHRS and CDR2 YFSETQ.

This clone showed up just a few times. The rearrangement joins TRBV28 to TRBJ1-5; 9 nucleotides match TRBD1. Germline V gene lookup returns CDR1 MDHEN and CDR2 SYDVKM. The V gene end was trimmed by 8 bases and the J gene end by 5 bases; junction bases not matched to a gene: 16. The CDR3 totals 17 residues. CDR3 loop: CASSEQNAGTGYQPQHF. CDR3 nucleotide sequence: TGTGCCAGCTCCGAACAAAACGCCGGGACAGGGTATCAGCCCCAGCATTTT.

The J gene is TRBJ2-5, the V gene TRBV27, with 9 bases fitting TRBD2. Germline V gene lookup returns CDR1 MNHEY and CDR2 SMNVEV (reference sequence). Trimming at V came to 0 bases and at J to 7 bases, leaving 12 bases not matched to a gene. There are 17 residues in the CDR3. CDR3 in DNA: TGTGCCAGCAGTTTATCAAGTGCCGTCGGCGGGAGGGTGACCCAGTACTTC. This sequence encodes CASSLSSAVGGRVTQYF.

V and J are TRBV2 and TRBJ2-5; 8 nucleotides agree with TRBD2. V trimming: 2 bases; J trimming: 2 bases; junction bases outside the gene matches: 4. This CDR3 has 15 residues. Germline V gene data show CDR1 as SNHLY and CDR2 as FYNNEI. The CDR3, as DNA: TGTGCCAGCAGTGAAAGATTAGCGGGACAAGAGACCCAGTACTTC. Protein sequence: CASSERLAGQETQYF.

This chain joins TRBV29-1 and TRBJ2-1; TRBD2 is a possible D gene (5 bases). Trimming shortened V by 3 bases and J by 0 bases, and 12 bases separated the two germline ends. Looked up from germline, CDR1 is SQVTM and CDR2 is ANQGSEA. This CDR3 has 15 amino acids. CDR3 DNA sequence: TGCAGCGTTGATGGTGGGAGTGGCTCCTACAATGAGCAGTTCTTC. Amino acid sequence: CSVDGGSGSYNEQFF.

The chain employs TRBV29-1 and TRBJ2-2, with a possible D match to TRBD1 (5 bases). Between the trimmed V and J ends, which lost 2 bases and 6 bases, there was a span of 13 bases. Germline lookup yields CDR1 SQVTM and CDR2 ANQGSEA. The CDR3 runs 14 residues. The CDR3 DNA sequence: TGCAGCGTTGAATACGGGCAGGGCGCCGGGGAGCTGTTTTTT. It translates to CSVEYGQGAGELFF.

This chain's CDR3 is CSAQKGGNEKLFF. The CDR3 nucleotides are TGCAGCGCCCAAAAAGGGGGTAATGAAAAACTGTTTTTT. This chain links TRBV29-1 with TRBJ1-4, with D possibly TRBD1 on 6 matching bases. The V end lost 7 bases, the J end lost 4 bases, and 13 bases lay between the germline ends. The CDR3 runs to 13 residues. From germline, CDR1 is SQVTM and CDR2 ANQGSEA.

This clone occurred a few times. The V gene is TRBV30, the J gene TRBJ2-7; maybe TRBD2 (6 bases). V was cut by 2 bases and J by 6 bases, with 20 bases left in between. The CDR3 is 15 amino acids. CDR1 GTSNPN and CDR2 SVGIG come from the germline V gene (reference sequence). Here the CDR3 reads CAWSRDPRGGSEQYF. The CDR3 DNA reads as TGTGCCTGGAGTCGAGACCCCCGAGGAGGGTCCGAGCAGTACTTC.